The clone carrying this TCR beta chain is medium-sized (0.01 to 0.1%) by share. Obtained from alopecia areata patients were lesional scalp punch biopsies along with peripheral blood. Germline V gene data show CDR1 as LNHNV and CDR2 as YYDKDF (reference sequence). Between the trimmed V and J ends, which lost 0 bases and 2 bases, there was a span of 17 bases. The length of the CDR3 is 19 residues. The data belong to a study of CD8+ T cells in alopecia areata. Isolated RNA was reverse transcribed into cDNA used as the sequencing template. Using immunoSEQ multiplex PCR, the repertoire was profiled, and TCRdb retains in-frame clones only, with some absent. The profile shows some 5,000 clones, about 55% of them singletons.

The rearrangement links TRBV15 to TRBJ2-6; D is undetermined. The clonotype was recovered from a human donor with alopecia areata. Sequenced input: skin. This CDR3 reads CATSRDLALRAPGANVLTF. The CDR3 region has the DNA TGTGCCACCAGCAGAGATCTGGCCCTACGCGCGCCTGGGGCCAACGTCCTGACTTTC.